In its sample, the clone carrying this T cell receptor beta chain was seen a few times. This sample is part of a study of blood T cells in healthy people across ages. The germline V gene encodes CDR1 SNHLY and CDR2 FYNNEI. Between the trimmed V and J ends, which lost 8 bases and 4 bases, there was a span of 11 bases. This CDR3 comprises 12 residues. The authors ran a second PCR of 7 to 11 cycles using a sample-barcoded 5' primer and a J-beta primer mix. MiXCR, run by TCRdb on the 5' RACE reads, gives a single entry per CDR3 protein. Altogether 1.4 million to 1.5 million distinct CDR3 sequences are present, 40% to 50% being singletons, with the ten largest covering under 8%.

The sequencing input was blood. The TCR comes from a woman between 18 and 29 years old in good health. The chain joins TRBV2 to TRBJ2-5, with D possibly matching TRBD2 (6 bases). The CDR3 coding sequence is TGTGCCAGCTGGCGGGGTGGAGAGACCCAGTACTTC. This gives the protein CASWRGGETQYF.